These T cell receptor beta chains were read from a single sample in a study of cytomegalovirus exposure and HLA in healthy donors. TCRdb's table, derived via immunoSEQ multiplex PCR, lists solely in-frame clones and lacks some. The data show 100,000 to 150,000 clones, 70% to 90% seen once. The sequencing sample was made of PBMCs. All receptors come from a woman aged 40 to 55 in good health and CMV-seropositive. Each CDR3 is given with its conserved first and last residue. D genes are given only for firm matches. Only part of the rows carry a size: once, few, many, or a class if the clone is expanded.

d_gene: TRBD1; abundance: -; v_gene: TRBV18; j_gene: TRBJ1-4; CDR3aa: CASSQPTGGTEKLFF; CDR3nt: TGTGCCAGCTCACAACCGACAGGGGGGACTGAAAAACTGTTTTTT
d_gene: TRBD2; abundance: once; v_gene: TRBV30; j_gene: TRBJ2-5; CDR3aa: CAWSVPTSGSGEQYF; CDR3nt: TGTGCCTGGAGTGTTCCCACTAGCGGGAGTGGAGAGCAGTACTTC
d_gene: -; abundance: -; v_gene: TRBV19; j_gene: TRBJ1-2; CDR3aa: CASSTLDSNYGYTF; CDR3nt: TGTGCCAGTAGTACCCTGGACAGTAACTATGGCTACACCTTC
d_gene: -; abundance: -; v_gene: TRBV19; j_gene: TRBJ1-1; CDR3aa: CASSIMAGSNTEAFF; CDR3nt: TGTGCCAGTAGTATTATGGCAGGATCAAACACTGAAGCTTTCTTT
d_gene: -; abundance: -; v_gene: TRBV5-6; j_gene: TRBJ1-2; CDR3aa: CASSFSGVGLGGHGYTF; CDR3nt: TGTGCCAGCAGCTTCTCTGGTGTCGGGCTGGGGGGTCACGGCTACACCTTC
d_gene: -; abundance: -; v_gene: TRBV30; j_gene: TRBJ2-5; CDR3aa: CAWTTGETQYF; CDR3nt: TGTGCCTGGACCACCGGAGAGACCCAGTACTTC
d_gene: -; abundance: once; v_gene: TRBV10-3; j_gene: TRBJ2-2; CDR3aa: CAISESESMGELFF; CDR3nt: TGTGCCATCAGTGAGTCAGAGTCAATGGGGGAGCTGTTTTTT
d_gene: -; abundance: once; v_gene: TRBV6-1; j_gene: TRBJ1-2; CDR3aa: CASGESLGALSTF; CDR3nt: TGTGCCAGCGGAGAATCCCTTGGGGCACTGAGCACCTTC
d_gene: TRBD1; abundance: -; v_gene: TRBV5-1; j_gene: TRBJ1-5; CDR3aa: CASSMGDRGDQPQHF; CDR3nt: TGCGCCAGCAGCATGGGGGACAGGGGTGATCAGCCCCAGCATTTT
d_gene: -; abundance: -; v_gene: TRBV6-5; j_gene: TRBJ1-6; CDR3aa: CASSYSGRGRNSPLHF; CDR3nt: TGTGCCAGCAGTTACTCGGGAAGGGGGAGAAATTCACCCCTCCACTTT
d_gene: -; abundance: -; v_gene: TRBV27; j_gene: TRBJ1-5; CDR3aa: CASSLSANNQPQHF; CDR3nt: TGTGCCAGCAGTTTATCGGCCAACAATCAGCCCCAGCATTTT
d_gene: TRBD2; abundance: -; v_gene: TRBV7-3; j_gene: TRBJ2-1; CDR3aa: CASSLWASGDNEQFF; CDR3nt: TGTGCCAGCAGCTTATGGGCTAGCGGGGACAATGAGCAGTTCTTC
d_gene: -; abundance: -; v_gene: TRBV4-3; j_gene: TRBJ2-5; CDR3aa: CASSRDEGETQYF; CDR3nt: TGCGCCAGCAGCCGCGACGAGGGAGAGACCCAGTACTTC
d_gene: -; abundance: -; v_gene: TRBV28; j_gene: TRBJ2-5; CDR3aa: CASSGVWERLQETQYF; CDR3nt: TGTGCCAGCAGTGGGGTTTGGGAGAGACTACAAGAGACCCAGTACTTC
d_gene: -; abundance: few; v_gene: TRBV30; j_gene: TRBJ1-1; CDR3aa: CAWTAGNTEAFF; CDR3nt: TGTGCCTGGACTGCGGGGAACACTGAAGCTTTCTTT
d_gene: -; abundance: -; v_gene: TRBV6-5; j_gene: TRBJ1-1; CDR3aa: CASSDTVNTEAFF; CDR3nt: TGTGCCAGCAGTGACACAGTGAACACTGAAGCTTTCTTT
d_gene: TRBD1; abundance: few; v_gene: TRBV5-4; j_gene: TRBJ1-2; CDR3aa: CASSNRDSYGYTF; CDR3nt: TGTGCCAGCAGCAACCGGGACAGTTATGGCTACACCTTC
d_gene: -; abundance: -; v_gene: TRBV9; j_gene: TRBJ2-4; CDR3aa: CASSEYSSAGGKNIQYF; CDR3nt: TGTGCCAGCAGCGAGTACAGTTCTGCCGGGGGCAAAAACATTCAGTACTTC
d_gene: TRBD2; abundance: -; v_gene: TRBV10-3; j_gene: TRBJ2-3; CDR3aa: CATTSGLAGARDTQYF; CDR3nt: TGTGCCACTACCTCGGGACTAGCGGGGGCCAGGGATACGCAGTATTTT
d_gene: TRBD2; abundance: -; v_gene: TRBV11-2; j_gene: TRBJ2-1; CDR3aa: CASSSGLAGVYNEQFF; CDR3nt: TGTGCCAGCAGCTCTGGACTAGCGGGAGTATACAATGAGCAGTTCTTC